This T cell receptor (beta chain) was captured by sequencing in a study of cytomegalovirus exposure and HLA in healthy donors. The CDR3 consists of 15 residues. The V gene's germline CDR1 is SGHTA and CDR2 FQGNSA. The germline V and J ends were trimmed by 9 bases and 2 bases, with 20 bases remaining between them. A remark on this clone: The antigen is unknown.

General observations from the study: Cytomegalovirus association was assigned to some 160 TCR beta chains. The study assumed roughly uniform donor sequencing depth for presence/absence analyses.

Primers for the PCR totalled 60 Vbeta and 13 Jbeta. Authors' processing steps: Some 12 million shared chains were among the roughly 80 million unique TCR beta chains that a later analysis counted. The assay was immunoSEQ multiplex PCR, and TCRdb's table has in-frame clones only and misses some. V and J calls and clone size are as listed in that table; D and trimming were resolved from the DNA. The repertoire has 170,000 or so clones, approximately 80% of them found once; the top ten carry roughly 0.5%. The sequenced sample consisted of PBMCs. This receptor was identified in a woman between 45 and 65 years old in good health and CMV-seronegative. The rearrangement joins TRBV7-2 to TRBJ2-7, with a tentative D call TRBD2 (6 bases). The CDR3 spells CASRLTRGATYEQYF. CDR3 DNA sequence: TGTGCCAGTAGGTTAACTCGCGGGGCCACCTACGAGCAGTACTTC.